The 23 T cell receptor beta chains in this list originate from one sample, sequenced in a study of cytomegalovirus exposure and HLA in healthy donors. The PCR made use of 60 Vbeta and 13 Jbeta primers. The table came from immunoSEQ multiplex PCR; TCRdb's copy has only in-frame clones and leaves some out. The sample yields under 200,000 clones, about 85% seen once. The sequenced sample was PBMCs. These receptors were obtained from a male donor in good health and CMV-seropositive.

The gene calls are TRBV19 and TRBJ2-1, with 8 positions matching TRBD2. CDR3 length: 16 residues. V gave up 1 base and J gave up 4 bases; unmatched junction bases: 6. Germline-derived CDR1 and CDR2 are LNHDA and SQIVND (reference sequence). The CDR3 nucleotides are TGTGCCAGTAGTATAGGGAGTAGCGGGATTTACAATGAGCAGTTCTTC. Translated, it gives CASSIGSSGIYNEQFF.

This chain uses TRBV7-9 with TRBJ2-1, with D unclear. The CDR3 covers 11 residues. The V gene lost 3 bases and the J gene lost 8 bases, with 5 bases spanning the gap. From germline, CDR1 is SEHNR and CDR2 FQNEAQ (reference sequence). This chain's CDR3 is CASSFFDEQFF. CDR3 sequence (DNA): TGTGCCAGCAGCTTTTTCGATGAGCAGTTCTTC.

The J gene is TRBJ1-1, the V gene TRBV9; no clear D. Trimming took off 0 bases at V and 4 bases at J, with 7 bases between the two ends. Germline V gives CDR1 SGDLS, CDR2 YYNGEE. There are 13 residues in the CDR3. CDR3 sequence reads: CASSVGAATEAFF. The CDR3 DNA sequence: TGTGCCAGCAGCGTAGGGGCAGCCACTGAAGCTTTCTTT.

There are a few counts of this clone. CDR3 protein: CASSKLRGPNQPQHF. CDR3 bases: TGTGCCAGCAGCAAGCTGAGGGGGCCCAATCAGCCCCAGCATTTT. V usage is TRBV21-1 and J usage is TRBJ1-5; the table gives TRBD1 as D, unverified against the DNA. TRBV21-1 counts as a pseudogene. The CDR3 extends over 15 amino acids.

DNA of the CDR3: TGTGCCTGGAGGACGGGGTCTATCTCTGGAAACACCATATATTTT. Translating gives CAWRTGSISGNTIYF. This sequence joins TRBV30 and TRBJ1-3, with D uncertain. Trimming shortened V by 3 bases and J by 0 bases, and 12 bases separated the two germline ends. Germline lookup yields CDR1 GTSNPN and CDR2 SVGIG (reference sequence). The CDR3 contains 15 residues.

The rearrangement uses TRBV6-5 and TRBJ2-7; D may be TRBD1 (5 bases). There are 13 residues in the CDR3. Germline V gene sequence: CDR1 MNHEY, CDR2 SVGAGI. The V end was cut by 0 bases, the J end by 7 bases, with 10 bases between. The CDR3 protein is CASSYSQGWEQYF. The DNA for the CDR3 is TGTGCCAGCAGTTACTCGCAGGGTTGGGAGCAGTACTTC.

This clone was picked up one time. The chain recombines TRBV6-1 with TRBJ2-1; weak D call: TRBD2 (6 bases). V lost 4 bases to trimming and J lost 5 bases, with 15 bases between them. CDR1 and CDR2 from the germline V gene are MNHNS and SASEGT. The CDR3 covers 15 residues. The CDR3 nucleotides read TGTGCCAGCAGTGGAGTAGCGGCAGCTCACAATGAGCAGTTCTTC. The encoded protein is CASSGVAAAHNEQFF.

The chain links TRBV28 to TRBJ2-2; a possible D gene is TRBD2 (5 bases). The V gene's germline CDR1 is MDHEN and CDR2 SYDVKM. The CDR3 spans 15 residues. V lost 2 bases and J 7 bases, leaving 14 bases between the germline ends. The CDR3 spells CASSLVSGVNGELFF. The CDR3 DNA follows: TGTGCCAGCAGTTTAGTTTCCGGGGTAAACGGGGAGCTGTTTTTT.

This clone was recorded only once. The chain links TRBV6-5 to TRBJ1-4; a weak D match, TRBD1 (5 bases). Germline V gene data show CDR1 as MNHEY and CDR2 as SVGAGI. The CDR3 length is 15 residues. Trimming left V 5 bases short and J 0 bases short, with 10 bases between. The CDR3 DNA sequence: TGTGCCAGCAGTCCCACGACAGCAACTAATGAAAAACTGTTTTTT. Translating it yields CASSPTTATNEKLFF.

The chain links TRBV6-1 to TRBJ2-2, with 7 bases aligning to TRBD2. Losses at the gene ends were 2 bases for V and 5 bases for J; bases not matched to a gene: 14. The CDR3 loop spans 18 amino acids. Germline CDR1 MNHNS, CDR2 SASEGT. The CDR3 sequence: CASSEFGLSGTQTGELFF. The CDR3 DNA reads TGTGCCAGCAGTGAATTCGGTTTAAGCGGGACGCAAACCGGGGAGCTGTTTTTT.

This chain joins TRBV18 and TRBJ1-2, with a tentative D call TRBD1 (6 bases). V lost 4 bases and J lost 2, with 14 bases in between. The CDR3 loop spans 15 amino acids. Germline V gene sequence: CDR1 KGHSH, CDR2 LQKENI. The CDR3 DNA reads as TGTGCCAGCTCACAATTACCGGACAGAAACTATGGCTACACCTTC. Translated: CASSQLPDRNYGYTF.

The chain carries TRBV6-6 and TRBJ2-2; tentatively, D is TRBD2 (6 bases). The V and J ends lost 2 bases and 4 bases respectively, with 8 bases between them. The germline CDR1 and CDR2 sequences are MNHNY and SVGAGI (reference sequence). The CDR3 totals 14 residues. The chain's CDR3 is CASSYREVTGELFF. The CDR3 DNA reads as TGTGCCAGCAGTTACAGGGAGGTCACCGGGGAGCTGTTTTTT.

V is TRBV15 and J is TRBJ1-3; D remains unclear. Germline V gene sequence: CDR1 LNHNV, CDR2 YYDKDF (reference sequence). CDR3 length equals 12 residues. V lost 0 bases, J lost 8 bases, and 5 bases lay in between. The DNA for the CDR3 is TGTGCCACCAGCAGAGATCTTGACACCATATATTTT. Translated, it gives CATSRDLDTIYF. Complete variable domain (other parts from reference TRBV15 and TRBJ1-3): DAMVIQNPRYQVTQFGKPVTLSCSQTLNHNVMYWYQQKSSQAPKLLFHYYDKDFNNEADTPDNFQSRRPNTSFCFLDIRSPGLGDTAMYLCATSRDLDTIYFGEGSWLTVV.

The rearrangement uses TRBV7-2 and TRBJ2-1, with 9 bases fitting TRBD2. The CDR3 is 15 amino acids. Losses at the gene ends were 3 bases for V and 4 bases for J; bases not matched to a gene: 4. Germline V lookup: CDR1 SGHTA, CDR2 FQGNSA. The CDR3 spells CASSFLSGGYNEQFF. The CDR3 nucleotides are TGTGCCAGCAGCTTTCTAAGCGGGGGGTACAATGAGCAGTTCTTC.

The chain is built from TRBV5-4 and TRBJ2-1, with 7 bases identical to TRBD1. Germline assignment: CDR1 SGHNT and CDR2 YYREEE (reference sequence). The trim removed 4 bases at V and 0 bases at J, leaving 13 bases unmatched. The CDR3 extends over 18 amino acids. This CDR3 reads CASSGGQDELSSYNEQFF. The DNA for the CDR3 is TGTGCCAGCAGCGGAGGACAGGACGAACTTAGCTCCTACAATGAGCAGTTCTTC.

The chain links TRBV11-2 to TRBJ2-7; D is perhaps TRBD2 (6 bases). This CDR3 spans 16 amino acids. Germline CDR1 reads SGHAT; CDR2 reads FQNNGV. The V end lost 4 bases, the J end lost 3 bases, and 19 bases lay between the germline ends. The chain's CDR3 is CASSSTGVVSLYEQYF. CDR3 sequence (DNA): TGTGCCAGCAGCTCTACGGGGGTGGTGTCTCTCTACGAGCAGTACTTC.

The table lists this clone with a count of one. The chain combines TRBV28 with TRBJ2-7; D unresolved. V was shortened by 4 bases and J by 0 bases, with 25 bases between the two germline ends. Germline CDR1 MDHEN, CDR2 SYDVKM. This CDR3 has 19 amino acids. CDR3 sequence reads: CASSSILSSSQAPSYEQYF. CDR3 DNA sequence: TGTGCCAGCAGTTCTATCCTTTCATCATCTCAGGCCCCCTCCTACGAGCAGTACTTC.

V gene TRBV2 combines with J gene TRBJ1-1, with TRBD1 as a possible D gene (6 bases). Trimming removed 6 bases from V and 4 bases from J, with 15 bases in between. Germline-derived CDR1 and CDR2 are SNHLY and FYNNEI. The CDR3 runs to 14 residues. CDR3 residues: CASRGYREVTEAFF. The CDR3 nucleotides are TGTGCCAGCAGGGGTTACAGGGAAGTCACTGAAGCTTTCTTT.

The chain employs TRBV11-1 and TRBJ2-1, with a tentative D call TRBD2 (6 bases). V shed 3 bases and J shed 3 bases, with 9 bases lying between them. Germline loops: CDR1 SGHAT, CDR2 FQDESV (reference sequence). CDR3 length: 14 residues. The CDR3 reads CASSFFGSYNEQFF. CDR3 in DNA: TGTGCCAGCAGCTTCTTCGGGAGCTACAATGAGCAGTTCTTC.

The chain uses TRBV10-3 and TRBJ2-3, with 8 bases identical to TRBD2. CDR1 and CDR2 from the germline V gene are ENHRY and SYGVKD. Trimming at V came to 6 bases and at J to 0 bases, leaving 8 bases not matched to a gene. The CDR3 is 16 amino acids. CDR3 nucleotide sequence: TGTGCCATCAGGCTCTCAGCGGGGGATAGCACAGATACGCAGTATTTT. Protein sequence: CAIRLSAGDSTDTQYF.

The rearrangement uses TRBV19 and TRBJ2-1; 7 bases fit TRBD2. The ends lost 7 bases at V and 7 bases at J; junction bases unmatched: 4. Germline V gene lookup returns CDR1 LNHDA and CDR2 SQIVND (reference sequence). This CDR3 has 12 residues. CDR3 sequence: CASTMGGNEQFF. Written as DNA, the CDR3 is TGTGCCAGTACCATGGGGGGGAATGAGCAGTTCTTC.

CDR3 DNA: TGCGCCAGCAGCTTGGGGACAGGGGCCGACTACGAGCAGTACTTC. Translating it yields CASSLGTGADYEQYF. V gene TRBV5-1 combines with J gene TRBJ2-7; TRBD1 agrees at 9 bases. The CDR3 contains 15 residues. Germline V CDR1 and CDR2: SGHRS, YFSETQ. The junction had 4 bases not matched to a gene; V was cut back by 0 bases and J by 3 bases.

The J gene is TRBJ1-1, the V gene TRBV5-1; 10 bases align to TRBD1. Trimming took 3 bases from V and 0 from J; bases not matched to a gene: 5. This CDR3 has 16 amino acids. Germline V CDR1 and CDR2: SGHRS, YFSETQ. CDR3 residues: CASSYGQGGMNTEAFF. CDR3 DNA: TGCGCCAGCAGCTACGGACAGGGGGGAATGAACACTGAAGCTTTCTTT. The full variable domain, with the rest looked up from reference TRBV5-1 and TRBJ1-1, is KAGVTQTPRYLIKTRGQQVTLSCSPISGHRSVSWYQQTPGQGLQFLFEYFSETQRNKGNFPGRFSGRQFSNSRSEMNVSTLELGDSALYLCASSYGQGGMNTEAFFGQGTRLTVV.